This T cell receptor (beta chain) is drawn from a study of T-cell reconstitution after alpha-beta-depleted transplantation in children. Study-wide points: From surviving recipient T cells and thymic progenitors came the high day-60 TCRbeta diversity observed in some patients.

On this clonotype itself: Antigen specificity is unknown.

The TCRbeta library incorporated unique molecular identifiers. TCRdb fed the PCR reads into MiXCR, producing one record per CDR3 protein. The sample includes hundreds of thousands of distinct CDR3 sequences, around 23% of them seen just once. The CDR3 has 13 residues. The J segment lost 7 bases and the V segment lost 0 bases, leaving 0 bases of the junction unmatched. Germline V gene data show CDR1 as SGHAT and CDR2 as FQDESV (reference sequence). The TCR was taken from a boy under two years old who had a stem cell transplant for acute myeloid leukemia, so the T cells may come from the graft donor. Here the sequenced sample was PBMCs, mostly from graft donor cells, taken 360 days after TCRalphabeta/CD19-depleted stem cell transplant. The chain couples TRBV11-1 to TRBJ1-2; TRBD1 agrees at 9 bases. The CDR3 sequence is CASSLADRGGYTF. CDR3 coding DNA: TGTGCCAGCAGCTTAGCGGACAGGGGTGGCTACACCTTC.